This T cell receptor (beta chain) comes out of a study of blood T cells in healthy people across ages. General study points: Unknown CMV status may confound age-related changes in expanded clones. Among T cells, TCR beta diversity per million cells dropped roughly linearly as age rose.

Next came a second PCR, run for 7 to 11 cycles, which used a sample-barcoded 5' primer along with a J-beta primer mix. Each CDR3 protein gets one entry after TCRdb re-called the 5' RACE reads with MiXCR. Of some 890,000 distinct CDR3 sequences detected, just under 30% appear once; the ten largest clones hold about 10%. This clonotype was counted at least ten times. Its target is unknown. V lost 8 bases and J 10 bases, leaving 14 bases between the germline ends. CDR3 length: 11 residues. Germline V gives CDR1 LNHDA, CDR2 SQIVND (reference sequence). The data also belong to a second study, concerning T cells of mothers and their children. That work states: Sample barcodes plus 2-4 random nucleotides came from the M1S primer. Over 9 million reads per mother and around 3.2 million per child were obtained.

This TCR was sampled from a middle-aged woman in good health. Sequencing was performed on blood. The V and J genes are TRBV19 and TRBJ1-2; possibly TRBD1 for D (5 bases). DNA of the CDR3: TGTGCCAGTCGTTCCACACAGGACTACACCTTC. Encoded protein: CASRSTQDYTF.